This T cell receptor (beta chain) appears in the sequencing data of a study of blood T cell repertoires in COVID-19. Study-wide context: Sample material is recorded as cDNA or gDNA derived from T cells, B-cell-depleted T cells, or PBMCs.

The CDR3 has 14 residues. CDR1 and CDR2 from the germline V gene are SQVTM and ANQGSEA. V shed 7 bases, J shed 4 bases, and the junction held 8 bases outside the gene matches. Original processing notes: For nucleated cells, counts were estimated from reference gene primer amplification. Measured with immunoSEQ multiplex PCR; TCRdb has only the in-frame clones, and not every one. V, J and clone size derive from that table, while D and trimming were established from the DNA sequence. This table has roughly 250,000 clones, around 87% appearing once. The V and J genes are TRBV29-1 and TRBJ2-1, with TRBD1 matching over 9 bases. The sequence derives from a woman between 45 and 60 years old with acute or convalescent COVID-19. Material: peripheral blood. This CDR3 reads CSAARDRAYNEQFF. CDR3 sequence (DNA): TGCAGCGCTGCCAGGGACAGGGCTTACAATGAGCAGTTCTTC.